This T cell receptor beta chain was found in a study of blood T cell repertoires in COVID-19. Generated by immunoSEQ multiplex PCR, the TCRdb table keeps only in-frame clones and is missing some. The sample holds 300,000 to 350,000 clones, 90% seen once. This clone was detected only a few times. Seattle patients were enrolled during active infection and followed longitudinally. This receptor was taken from a woman younger than 45 with COVID-19, enrolled during active disease. The specimen was peripheral blood.

CDR3 nucleotide sequence: TGTGCCAGCAGCTTAGGGGCAACTGAAGCTTTCTTT. It translates to CASSLGATEAFF. This chain joins TRBV7-8 and TRBJ1-1; D call uncertain. From germline, CDR1 is SGHVS and CDR2 FQNEAQ. The CDR3 covers 12 residues. Trimming shortened V by 1 base and J by 5 bases, and 5 bases separated the two germline ends.